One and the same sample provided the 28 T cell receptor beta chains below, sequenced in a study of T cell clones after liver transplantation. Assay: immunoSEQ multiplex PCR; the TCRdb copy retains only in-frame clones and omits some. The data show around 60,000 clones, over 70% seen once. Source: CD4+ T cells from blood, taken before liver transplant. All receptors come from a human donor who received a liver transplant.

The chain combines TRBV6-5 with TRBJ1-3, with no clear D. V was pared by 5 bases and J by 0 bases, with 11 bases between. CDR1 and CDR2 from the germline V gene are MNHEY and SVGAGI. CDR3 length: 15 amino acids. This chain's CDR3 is CASSMGRYSGNTIYF. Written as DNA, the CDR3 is TGTGCCAGCAGTATGGGCCGGTACTCTGGAAACACCATATATTTT.

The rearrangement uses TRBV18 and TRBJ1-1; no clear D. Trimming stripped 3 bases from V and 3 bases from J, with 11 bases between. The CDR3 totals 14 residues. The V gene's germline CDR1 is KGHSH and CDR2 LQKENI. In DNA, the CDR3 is TGTGCCAGCTCACCCCTCGAACTATACACTGAAGCTTTCTTT. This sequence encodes CASSPLELYTEAFF.

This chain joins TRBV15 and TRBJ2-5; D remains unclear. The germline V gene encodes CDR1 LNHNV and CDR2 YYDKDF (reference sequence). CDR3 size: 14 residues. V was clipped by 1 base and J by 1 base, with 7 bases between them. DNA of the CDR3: TGTGCCACCAGCAGAGCGGGTTCCCAAGAGACCCAGTACTTC. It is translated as CATSRAGSQETQYF.

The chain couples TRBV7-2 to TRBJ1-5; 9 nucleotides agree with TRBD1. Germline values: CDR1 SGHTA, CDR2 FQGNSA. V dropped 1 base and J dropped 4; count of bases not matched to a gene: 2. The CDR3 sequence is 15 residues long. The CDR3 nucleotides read TGTGCCAGCAGCTTAGGACAGGGGGAGAATCAGCCCCAGCATTTT. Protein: CASSLGQGENQPQHF.

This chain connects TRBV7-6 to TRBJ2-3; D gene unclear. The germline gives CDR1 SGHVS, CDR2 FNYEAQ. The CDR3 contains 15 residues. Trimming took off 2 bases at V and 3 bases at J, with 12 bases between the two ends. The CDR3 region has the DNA TGTGCCAGCAGCTTATCCGTAAAGAGGACAGATACGCAGTATTTT. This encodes CASSLSVKRTDTQYF.

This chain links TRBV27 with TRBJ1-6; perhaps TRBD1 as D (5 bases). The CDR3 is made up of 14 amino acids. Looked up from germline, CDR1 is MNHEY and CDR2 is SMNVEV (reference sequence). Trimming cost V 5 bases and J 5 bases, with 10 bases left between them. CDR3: CASSLTGDNSPLHF. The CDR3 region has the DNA TGTGCCAGCAGTCTAACAGGTGATAATTCACCCCTCCACTTT.

In DNA form, the CDR3 reads TGTGCCAGCAGTACCATGACAGGGAAGGTGGGGGGCTACACCTTC. Protein sequence: CASSTMTGKVGGYTF. This rearrangement joins TRBV28 to TRBJ1-2, with TRBD1 matching over 7 bases. The CDR3 runs to 15 residues. The V gene end was trimmed by 5 bases and the J gene end by 8 bases; junction bases not matched to a gene: 14. Germline V lookup: CDR1 MDHEN, CDR2 SYDVKM.

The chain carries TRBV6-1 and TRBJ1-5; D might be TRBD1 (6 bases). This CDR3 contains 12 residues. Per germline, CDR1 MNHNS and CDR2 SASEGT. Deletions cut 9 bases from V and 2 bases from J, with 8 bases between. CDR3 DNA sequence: TGTGCCAGTCGGACAGGCAATCAGCCCCAGCATTTT. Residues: CASRTGNQPQHF.

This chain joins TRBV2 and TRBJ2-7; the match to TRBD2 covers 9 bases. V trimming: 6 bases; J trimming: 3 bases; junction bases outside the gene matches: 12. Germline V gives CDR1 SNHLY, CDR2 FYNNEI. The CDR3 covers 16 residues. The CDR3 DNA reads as TGTGCCAGCAGGTCAGCGGGGGGCTCAACGATCTACGAGCAGTACTTC. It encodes CASRSAGGSTIYEQYF. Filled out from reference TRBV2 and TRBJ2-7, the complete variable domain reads EPEVTQTPSHQVTQMGQEVILRCVPISNHLYFYWYRQILGQKVEFLVSFYNNEISEKSEIFDDQFSVERPDGSNFTLKIRSTKLEDSAMYFCASRSAGGSTIYEQYFGPGTRLTVT.

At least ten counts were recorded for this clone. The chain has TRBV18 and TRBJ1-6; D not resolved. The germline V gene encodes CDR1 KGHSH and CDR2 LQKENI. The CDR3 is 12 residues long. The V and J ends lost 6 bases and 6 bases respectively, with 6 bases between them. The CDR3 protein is CASSRGNSPLHF. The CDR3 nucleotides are TGTGCCAGCTCCAGAGGTAATTCACCCCTCCACTTT.

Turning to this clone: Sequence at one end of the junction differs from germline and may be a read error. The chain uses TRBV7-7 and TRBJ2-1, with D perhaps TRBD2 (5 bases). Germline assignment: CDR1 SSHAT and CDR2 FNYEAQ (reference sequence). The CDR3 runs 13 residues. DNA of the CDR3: TGTGCTAGCAGTTCTGGGCGGGACAATGAGCAGTTCTTC. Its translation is CASSSGRDNEQFF.

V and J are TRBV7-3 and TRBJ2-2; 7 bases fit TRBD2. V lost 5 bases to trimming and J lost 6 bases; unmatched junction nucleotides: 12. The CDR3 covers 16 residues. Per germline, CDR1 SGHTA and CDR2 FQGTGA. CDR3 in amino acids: CASSRGGGAGAGELFF. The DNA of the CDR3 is TGTGCCAGCAGCCGGGGAGGAGGTGCGGGGGCCGGGGAGCTGTTTTTT.

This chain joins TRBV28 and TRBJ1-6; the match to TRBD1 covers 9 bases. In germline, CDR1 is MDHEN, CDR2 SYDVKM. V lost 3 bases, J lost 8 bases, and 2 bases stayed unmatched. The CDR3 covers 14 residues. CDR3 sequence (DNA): TGTGCCAGCAGTTTGAGGGACAGGGATTCACCCCTCCACTTT. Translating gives CASSLRDRDSPLHF. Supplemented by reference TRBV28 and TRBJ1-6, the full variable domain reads DVKVTQSSRYLVKRTGEKVFLECVQDMDHENMFWYRQDPGLGLRLIYFSYDVKMKEKGDIPEGYSVSREKKERFSLILESASTNQTSMYLCASSLRDRDSPLHFGNGTRLTVT.

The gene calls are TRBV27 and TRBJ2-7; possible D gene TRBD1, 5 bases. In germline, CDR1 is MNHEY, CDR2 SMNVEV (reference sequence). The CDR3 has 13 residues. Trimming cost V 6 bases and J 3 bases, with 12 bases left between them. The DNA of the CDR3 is TGTGCCAGCAGGAAACGACAGTACTACGAGCAGTACTTC. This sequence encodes CASRKRQYYEQYF.

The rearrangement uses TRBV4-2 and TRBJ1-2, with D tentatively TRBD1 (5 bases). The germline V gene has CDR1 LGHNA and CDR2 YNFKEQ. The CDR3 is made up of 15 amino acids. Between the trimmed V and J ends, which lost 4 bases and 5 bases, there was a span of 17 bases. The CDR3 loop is CASSLVGGAQYGYTF. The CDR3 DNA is TGTGCCAGCAGCCTAGTCGGAGGGGCCCAATATGGCTACACCTTC.

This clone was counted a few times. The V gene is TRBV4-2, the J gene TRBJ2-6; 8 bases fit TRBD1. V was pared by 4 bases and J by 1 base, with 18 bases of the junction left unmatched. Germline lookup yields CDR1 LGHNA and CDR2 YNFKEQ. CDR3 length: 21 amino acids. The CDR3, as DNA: TGTGCCAGCAGCCGAACTGTGGGGTCAGGGACAGGATCTTCTGGGGCCAACGTCCTGACTTTC. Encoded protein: CASSRTVGSGTGSSGANVLTF.

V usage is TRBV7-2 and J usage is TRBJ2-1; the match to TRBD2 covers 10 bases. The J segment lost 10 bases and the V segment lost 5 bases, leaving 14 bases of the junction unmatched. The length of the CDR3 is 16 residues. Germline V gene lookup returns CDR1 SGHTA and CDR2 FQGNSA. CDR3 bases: TGTGCCAGCAGCCCTCGCCCTAGCGGGGGCGCCTCGGAGCAGTTCTTC. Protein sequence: CASSPRPSGGASEQFF.

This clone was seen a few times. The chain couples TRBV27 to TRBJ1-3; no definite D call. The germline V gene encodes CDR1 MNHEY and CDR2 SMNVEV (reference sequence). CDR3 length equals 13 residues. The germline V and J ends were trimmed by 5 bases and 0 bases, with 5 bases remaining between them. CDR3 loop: CASSPSSGNTIYF. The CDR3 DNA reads TGTGCCAGCAGTCCGAGCTCTGGAAACACCATATATTTT.

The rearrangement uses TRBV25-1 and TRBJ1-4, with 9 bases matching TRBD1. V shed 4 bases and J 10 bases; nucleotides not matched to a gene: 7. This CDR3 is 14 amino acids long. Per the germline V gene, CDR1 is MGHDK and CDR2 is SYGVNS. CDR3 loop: CASSVGQGSGKLFF. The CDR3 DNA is TGTGCCAGCAGTGTAGGACAGGGGAGCGGAAAACTGTTTTTT.

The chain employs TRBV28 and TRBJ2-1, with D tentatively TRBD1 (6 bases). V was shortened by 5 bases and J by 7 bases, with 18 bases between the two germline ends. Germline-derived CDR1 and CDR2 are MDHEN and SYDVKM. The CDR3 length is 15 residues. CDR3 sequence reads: CASSDYRQGLNEQFF. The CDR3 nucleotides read TGTGCCAGCAGTGACTATAGGCAGGGGTTGAATGAGCAGTTCTTC.

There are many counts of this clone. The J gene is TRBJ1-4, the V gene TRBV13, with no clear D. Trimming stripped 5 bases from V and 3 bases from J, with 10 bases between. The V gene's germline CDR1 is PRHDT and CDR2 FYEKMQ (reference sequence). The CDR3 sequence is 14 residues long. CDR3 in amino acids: CASSPRRANEKLFF. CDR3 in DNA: TGTGCCAGCAGCCCGCGTAGAGCTAATGAAAAACTGTTTTTT.

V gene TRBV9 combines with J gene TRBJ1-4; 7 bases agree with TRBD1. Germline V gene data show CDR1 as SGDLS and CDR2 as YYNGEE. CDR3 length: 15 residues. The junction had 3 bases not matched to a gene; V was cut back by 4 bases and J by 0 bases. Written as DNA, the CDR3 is TGTGCCAGCAGCTCGACAGGGACAACTAATGAAAAACTGTTTTTT. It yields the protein CASSSTGTTNEKLFF. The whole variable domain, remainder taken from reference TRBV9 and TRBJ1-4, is DSGVTQTPKHLITATGQRVTLRCSPRSGDLSVYWYQQSLDQGLQFLIQYYNGEERAKGNILERFSAQQFPDLHSELNLSSLELGDSALYFCASSSTGTTNEKLFFGSGTQLSVL.

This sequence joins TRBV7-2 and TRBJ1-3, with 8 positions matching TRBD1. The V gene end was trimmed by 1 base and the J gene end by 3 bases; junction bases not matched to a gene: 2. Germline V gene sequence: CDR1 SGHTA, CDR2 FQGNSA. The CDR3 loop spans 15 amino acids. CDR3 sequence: CASSLGDRRGNTIYF. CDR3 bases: TGTGCCAGCAGCTTAGGGGACAGGCGTGGAAACACCATATATTTT.

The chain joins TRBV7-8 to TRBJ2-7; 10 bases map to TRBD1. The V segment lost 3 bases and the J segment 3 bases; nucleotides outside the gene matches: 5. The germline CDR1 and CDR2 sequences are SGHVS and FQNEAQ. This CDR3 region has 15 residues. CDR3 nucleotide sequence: TGTGCCAGCAGCTTTAGGCGGGACAGGGGCTACGAGCAGTACTTC. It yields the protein CASSFRRDRGYEQYF.

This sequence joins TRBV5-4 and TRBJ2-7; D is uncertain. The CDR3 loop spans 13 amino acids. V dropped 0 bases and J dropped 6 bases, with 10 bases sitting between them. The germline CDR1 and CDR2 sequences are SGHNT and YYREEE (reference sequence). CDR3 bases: TGTGCCAGCAGCTTGGGCGGTGCGACCGAGCAGTACTTC. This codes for CASSLGGATEQYF.

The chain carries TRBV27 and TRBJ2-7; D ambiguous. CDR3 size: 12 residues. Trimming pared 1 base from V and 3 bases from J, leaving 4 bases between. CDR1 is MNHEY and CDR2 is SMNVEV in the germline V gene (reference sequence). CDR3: CASSLFGYEQYF. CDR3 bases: TGTGCCAGCAGTTTATTCGGCTACGAGCAGTACTTC.

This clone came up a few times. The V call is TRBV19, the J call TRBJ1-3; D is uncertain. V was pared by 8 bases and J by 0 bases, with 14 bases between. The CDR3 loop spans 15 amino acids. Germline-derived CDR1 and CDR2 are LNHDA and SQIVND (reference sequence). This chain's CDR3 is CASCRGGASGNTIYF. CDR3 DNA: TGTGCCAGTTGTCGAGGCGGAGCCTCTGGAAACACCATATATTTT.

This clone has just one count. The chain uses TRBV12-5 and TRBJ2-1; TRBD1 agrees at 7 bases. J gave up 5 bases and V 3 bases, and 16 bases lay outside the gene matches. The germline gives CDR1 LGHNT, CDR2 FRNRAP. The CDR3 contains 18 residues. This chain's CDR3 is CASGFRSLDREKNNEQFF. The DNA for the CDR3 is TGTGCTAGTGGTTTTCGGTCCCTAGACAGGGAGAAGAACAATGAGCAGTTCTTC.